The rows below give T cell receptor beta chains drawn from one sample of a study of blood T cell repertoires in COVID-19. The repertoire was sequenced with immunoSEQ multiplex PCR; TCRdb's copy has only in-frame clones and lacks some. The sample has approximately 73,000 clones; around nine tenths are singletons. Sample: peripheral blood. Receptors were obtained from a woman aged 55-69 years with acute or convalescent COVID-19. CDR3s include the opening cysteine and the closing phenylalanine or tryptophan.

CDR3aa,v_gene
CASSLDQETQYF,TRBV5-1
CASSLEGTGVHF,TRBV7-9
CASSLGGSGAGYTF,TRBV7-9
CASSQGASGTDTQYF,TRBV27
CASTRRGAGEQYF,TRBV28
CASSFGYRNQPQHF,TRBV28
CSVVGLAGVDTQYF,TRBV29-1
CASSRGTSELYEQYF,TRBV10-2
CASGASRGDTQYF,TRBV7-9
CASSVWTGGQNSPLHF,TRBV28
CASSFGGVEKLFF,TRBV12-3/TRBV12-4
CASSGTGYNEQFF,TRBV5-4
CASSLGTGGSTEAFF,TRBV11-1
CASSPKREGIPPNYGYTF,TRBV7-3
CASSYKAGGPNEQYF,TRBV6-5
CASSLNGGAGDTQYF,TRBV7-3